A selection of T cell receptor beta chains follows, all from one sample in a study of shared clonotypes between healthy human individuals. Sequenced by immunoSEQ multiplex PCR; TCRdb stores in-frame clones only, minus some. The profile covers about 2.4 million clones, with 93% appearing a single time and about 0.38% taken by the ten largest. The sample was naive CD4+ T cells from PBMCs. The receptors here all came from a man aged 18 to 29 in good health. Some clones in this sample may be carry-over from other donors' samples. CDR3s include the opening cysteine and the closing phenylalanine or tryptophan. The D gene is left open where the match is weak. Only part of the rows carry a size: once, few, many, or a class if the clone is expanded.

v_gene: TRBV21-1
len: 17
abundance: .
j_gene: TRBJ2-7
d_gene: .
CDR3aa: CASSNLARGRFGYEQYF
CDR3nt: TGTGCCAGCAGCAATTTGGCCAGGGGGCGTTTCGGCTACGAGCAGTACTTC

v_gene: TRBV4-2
len: 13
abundance: .
j_gene: TRBJ2-1
d_gene: .
CDR3aa: CARTRDSPYEQFF
CDR3nt: TGTGCCAGAACACGGGACTCGCCCTATGAGCAGTTCTTC

v_gene: TRBV7-8
len: 16
abundance: .
j_gene: TRBJ2-2
d_gene: TRBD2
CDR3aa: CASSLAAYANTGELFF
CDR3nt: TGTGCCAGCAGTCTAGCGGCGTACGCGAACACCGGGGAGCTGTTTTTT

v_gene: TRBV7-3
len: 15
abundance: .
j_gene: TRBJ2-5
d_gene: .
CDR3aa: CASSLSGTSGETQYF
CDR3nt: TGTGCCAGCAGCTTAAGTGGGACCTCCGGGGAGACCCAGTACTTC

v_gene: TRBV4-1
len: 14
abundance: .
j_gene: TRBJ1-1
d_gene: .
CDR3aa: CASSQVSRNTEAFF
CDR3nt: TGCGCCAGCAGCCAAGTAAGCCGGAACACTGAAGCTTTCTTT

v_gene: TRBV28
len: 16
abundance: .
j_gene: TRBJ1-3
d_gene: .
CDR3aa: CASSFEVVPSGNTIYF
CDR3nt: TGTGCCAGCAGTTTTGAAGTTGTCCCATCTGGAAACACCATATATTTT

v_gene: TRBV30
len: 17
abundance: .
j_gene: TRBJ2-2
d_gene: TRBD2
CDR3aa: CAWRPFTSGSITGELFF
CDR3nt: TGTGCCTGGAGACCCTTCACTAGCGGGAGTATCACCGGGGAGCTGTTTTTT

v_gene: TRBV11-2
len: 14
abundance: .
j_gene: TRBJ1-4
d_gene: .
CDR3aa: CASSQQPRDEKLFF
CDR3nt: TGTGCCAGCAGCCAACAGCCCCGGGATGAAAAACTGTTTTTT

v_gene: TRBV30
len: 12
abundance: .
j_gene: TRBJ2-3
d_gene: .
CDR3aa: CAWSQSTDTQYF
CDR3nt: TGTGCCTGGTCCCAGAGCACAGATACGCAGTATTTT

v_gene: TRBV6-5
len: 11
abundance: .
j_gene: TRBJ1-3
d_gene: .
CDR3aa: CASTGGNTIYF
CDR3nt: TGTGCCAGCACCGGGGGAAACACCATATATTTT

v_gene: TRBV9
len: 15
abundance: once
j_gene: TRBJ2-7
d_gene: .
CDR3aa: CASSVDAVVSYEQYF
CDR3nt: TGTGCCAGCAGCGTAGACGCTGTAGTCTCCTACGAGCAGTACTTC

v_gene: TRBV5-6
len: 16
abundance: .
j_gene: TRBJ2-7
d_gene: TRBD1
CDR3aa: CASSFASGTGRYEQYF
CDR3nt: TGTGCCAGCAGCTTTGCCTCCGGGACAGGGAGATACGAGCAGTACTTC

v_gene: TRBV18
len: 16
abundance: .
j_gene: TRBJ2-3
d_gene: .
CDR3aa: CASSLFSGDLTDTQYF
CDR3nt: TGTGCCAGCTCATTATTCTCGGGGGATCTCACAGATACGCAGTATTTT

v_gene: TRBV9
len: 14
abundance: .
j_gene: TRBJ2-2
d_gene: .
CDR3aa: CASRRVVGTGELFF
CDR3nt: TGTGCCAGCAGGAGGGTAGTCGGCACCGGGGAGCTGTTTTTT

v_gene: TRBV28
len: 14
abundance: .
j_gene: TRBJ1-2
d_gene: .
CDR3aa: CASSLGGQTSGYTF
CDR3nt: TGTGCCAGCAGTTTAGGGGGGCAAACAAGTGGCTACACCTTC

v_gene: TRBV9
len: 17
abundance: once
j_gene: TRBJ2-1
d_gene: TRBD2
CDR3aa: CASSVRREGRITTEQFF
CDR3nt: TGTGCCAGCAGCGTAAGGCGGGAGGGCCGCATCACGACAGAGCAGTTCTTC

v_gene: TRBV11-3
len: 13
abundance: .
j_gene: TRBJ1-1
d_gene: .
CDR3aa: CASSLRLNTEAFF
CDR3nt: TGTGCCAGCAGCTTAAGGTTGAACACTGAAGCTTTCTTT

v_gene: TRBV18
len: 12
abundance: once
j_gene: TRBJ1-1
d_gene: .
CDR3aa: CASSPGGDQAFF
CDR3nt: TGTGCCAGCTCACCTGGAGGGGATCAGGCTTTCTTT

v_gene: TRBV7-3
len: 12
abundance: .
j_gene: TRBJ2-7
d_gene: .
CDR3aa: CAKPGGHIEQYF
CDR3nt: TGTGCCAAACCTGGCGGGCATATCGAGCAGTACTTC

v_gene: TRBV6-1
len: 13
abundance: once
j_gene: TRBJ2-7
d_gene: .
CDR3aa: CASTPDNSYEQYF
CDR3nt: TGTGCCAGCACTCCGGACAACTCTTACGAGCAGTACTTC

v_gene: TRBV5-1
len: 12
abundance: .
j_gene: TRBJ2-3
d_gene: .
CDR3aa: CASSGPRDTQYF
CDR3nt: TGCGCCAGCAGCGGTCCTAGGGATACGCAGTATTTT

v_gene: TRBV29-1
len: 13
abundance: once
j_gene: TRBJ2-5
d_gene: TRBD1
CDR3aa: CSAQGQRQKTQYF
CDR3nt: TGCAGCGCCCAGGGACAGAGGCAAAAGACCCAGTACTTC

v_gene: TRBV6-1
len: 16
abundance: .
j_gene: TRBJ1-1
d_gene: TRBD1
CDR3aa: CASSDPRGTGQSEAFF
CDR3nt: TGTGCCAGCAGTGACCCAAGAGGGACAGGCCAGTCTGAAGCTTTCTTT

v_gene: TRBV18
len: 13
abundance: .
j_gene: TRBJ1-1
d_gene: .
CDR3aa: CASSPGPDTEAFF
CDR3nt: TGTGCCAGCTCACCGGGGCCAGACACTGAAGCTTTCTTT

v_gene: TRBV7-2
len: 13
abundance: once
j_gene: TRBJ2-5
d_gene: .
CDR3aa: CASSPSPAETQYF
CDR3nt: TGTGCCAGCAGCCCTTCACCAGCGGAGACCCAGTACTTC

v_gene: TRBV27
len: 16
abundance: .
j_gene: TRBJ2-5
d_gene: TRBD2
CDR3aa: CASSLRPLADQETQYF
CDR3nt: TGTGCCAGCAGTTTACGCCCACTAGCGGATCAAGAGACCCAGTACTTC

v_gene: TRBV7-8
len: 14
abundance: .
j_gene: TRBJ2-5
d_gene: .
CDR3aa: CASFKRGGRETQYF
CDR3nt: TGTGCCAGCTTCAAAAGGGGGGGACGAGAGACCCAGTACTTC

v_gene: TRBV27
len: 17
abundance: .
j_gene: TRBJ1-4
d_gene: .
CDR3aa: CASSTTPGRAGNEKLFF
CDR3nt: TGTGCCAGCAGTACCACTCCGGGCCGAGCTGGGAATGAAAAACTGTTTTTT

v_gene: TRBV30
len: 15
abundance: .
j_gene: TRBJ1-1
d_gene: .
CDR3aa: CAWQSEGMRNTEAFF
CDR3nt: TGTGCCTGGCAGTCGGAGGGGATGCGTAACACTGAAGCTTTCTTT

v_gene: TRBV5-5
len: 14
abundance: .
j_gene: TRBJ1-1
d_gene: .
CDR3aa: CASSSVGLDTEAFF
CDR3nt: TGTGCCAGCAGCTCCGTTGGTTTGGACACTGAAGCTTTCTTT

v_gene: TRBV7-2
len: 17
abundance: .
j_gene: TRBJ2-1
d_gene: TRBD2
CDR3aa: CASSFLSGRAAVHEQFF
CDR3nt: TGTGCCAGCAGCTTCCTTAGCGGGAGGGCCGCCGTCCATGAGCAGTTCTTC

v_gene: TRBV2
len: 15
abundance: .
j_gene: TRBJ1-4
d_gene: TRBD1
CDR3aa: CASKKTGDNLEKLFF
CDR3nt: TGTGCCAGCAAAAAGACAGGGGATAACCTTGAAAAACTGTTTTTT

v_gene: TRBV27
len: 18
abundance: .
j_gene: TRBJ1-6
d_gene: .
CDR3aa: CASSFNGPGGPIISPLHF
CDR3nt: TGTGCCAGCAGTTTCAACGGCCCGGGGGGCCCTATCATTTCACCCCTCCACTTT

v_gene: TRBV21-1
len: 21
abundance: .
j_gene: TRBJ2-5
d_gene: .
CDR3aa: CASSNTQGRGLKITNQETQYF
CDR3nt: TGTGCCAGCAGCAACACCCAGGGTAGGGGACTAAAGATTACCAACCAAGAGACCCAGTACTTC

v_gene: TRBV9
len: 15
abundance: once
j_gene: TRBJ2-3
d_gene: TRBD1
CDR3aa: CASSEGQGAADTQYF
CDR3nt: TGTGCCAGCAGCGAGGGACAGGGGGCGGCAGATACGCAGTATTTT

v_gene: TRBV28
len: 11
abundance: .
j_gene: TRBJ2-1
d_gene: .
CDR3aa: CASSLEGVRFF
CDR3nt: TGTGCCAGCAGTTTAGAGGGAGTTCGGTTCTTC

v_gene: TRBV11-2
len: 14
abundance: .
j_gene: TRBJ2-3
d_gene: TRBD1
CDR3aa: CASSSGTVGDTQYF
CDR3nt: TGTGCCAGCAGCTCAGGGACAGTTGGGGATACGCAGTATTTT

v_gene: TRBV5-6
len: 13
abundance: .
j_gene: TRBJ2-7
d_gene: .
CDR3aa: CASGKDSTYEQYF
CDR3nt: TGTGCCAGCGGAAAGGACAGCACCTACGAGCAGTACTTC

v_gene: TRBV5-4
len: 15
abundance: .
j_gene: TRBJ1-1
d_gene: .
CDR3aa: CASSHRPALSTEAFF
CDR3nt: TGTGCCAGCAGCCATCGACCCGCCCTGTCCACTGAAGCTTTCTTT

v_gene: TRBV11-2
len: 14
abundance: once
j_gene: TRBJ2-7
d_gene: .
CDR3aa: CASSSSVGSYEQYF
CDR3nt: TGTGCCAGCAGCTCTAGTGTTGGGTCCTACGAGCAGTACTTC

v_gene: TRBV4-2
len: 17
abundance: .
j_gene: TRBJ2-2
d_gene: .
CDR3aa: CASSRPQTTPRTGELFF
CDR3nt: TGTGCCAGCAGCCGCCCTCAAACGACGCCCCGCACCGGGGAGCTGTTTTTT

v_gene: TRBV27
len: 15
abundance: .
j_gene: TRBJ2-5
d_gene: .
CDR3aa: CASSLNTGLAQTQYF
CDR3nt: TGTGCCAGCAGTTTAAACACAGGGCTCGCGCAGACCCAGTACTTC

v_gene: TRBV20-1
len: 11
abundance: few
j_gene: TRBJ1-1
d_gene: .
CDR3aa: CSARVGLEAFF
CDR3nt: TGCAGTGCTAGAGTTGGGCTTGAAGCTTTCTTT

v_gene: TRBV7-4
len: 16
abundance: once
j_gene: TRBJ1-1
d_gene: .
CDR3aa: CASSLAPAGENTEAFF
CDR3nt: TGTGCCAGCAGCTTAGCTCCGGCAGGGGAGAACACTGAAGCTTTCTTT

v_gene: TRBV18
len: 15
abundance: .
j_gene: TRBJ2-7
d_gene: TRBD1
CDR3aa: CASSGGGTGIGEQYF
CDR3nt: TGTGCCAGCTCAGGAGGCGGGACAGGGATCGGCGAGCAGTACTTC

v_gene: TRBV5-1
len: 13
abundance: few
j_gene: TRBJ1-1
d_gene: .
CDR3aa: CASSFGLNSEAFF
CDR3nt: TGCGCCAGCAGCTTCGGGCTGAACTCTGAAGCTTTCTTT

v_gene: TRBV28
len: 14
abundance: .
j_gene: TRBJ2-7
d_gene: TRBD2
CDR3aa: CASNTGLAGEWQYF
CDR3nt: TGTGCCAGCAACACGGGACTAGCGGGAGAATGGCAGTACTTC

v_gene: TRBV18
len: 13
abundance: .
j_gene: TRBJ1-4
d_gene: .
CDR3aa: CASSPTGEEKLFF
CDR3nt: TGTGCCAGCTCACCAACGGGAGAAGAAAAACTGTTTTTT

v_gene: TRBV6-5
len: 16
abundance: .
j_gene: TRBJ2-7
d_gene: .
CDR3aa: CASSYSWALGMYEQYF
CDR3nt: TGTGCCAGCAGTTACTCCTGGGCCTTGGGGATGTACGAGCAGTACTTC

v_gene: TRBV6-1
len: 15
abundance: .
j_gene: TRBJ2-7
d_gene: .
CDR3aa: CASSDSPGRTYEQYF
CDR3nt: TGTGCCAGCAGTGACTCGCCGGGACGGACCTACGAGCAGTACTTC

v_gene: TRBV7-9
len: 15
abundance: once
j_gene: TRBJ1-2
d_gene: TRBD1
CDR3aa: CASSRDRFTNYGYTF
CDR3nt: TGTGCCAGCAGCCGGGACAGATTTACTAACTATGGCTACACCTTC

v_gene: TRBV5-1
len: 16
abundance: .
j_gene: TRBJ2-2
d_gene: .
CDR3aa: CASSLAWQAGTGELFF
CDR3nt: TGCGCCAGCAGCTTGGCGTGGCAGGCGGGAACCGGGGAGCTGTTTTTT